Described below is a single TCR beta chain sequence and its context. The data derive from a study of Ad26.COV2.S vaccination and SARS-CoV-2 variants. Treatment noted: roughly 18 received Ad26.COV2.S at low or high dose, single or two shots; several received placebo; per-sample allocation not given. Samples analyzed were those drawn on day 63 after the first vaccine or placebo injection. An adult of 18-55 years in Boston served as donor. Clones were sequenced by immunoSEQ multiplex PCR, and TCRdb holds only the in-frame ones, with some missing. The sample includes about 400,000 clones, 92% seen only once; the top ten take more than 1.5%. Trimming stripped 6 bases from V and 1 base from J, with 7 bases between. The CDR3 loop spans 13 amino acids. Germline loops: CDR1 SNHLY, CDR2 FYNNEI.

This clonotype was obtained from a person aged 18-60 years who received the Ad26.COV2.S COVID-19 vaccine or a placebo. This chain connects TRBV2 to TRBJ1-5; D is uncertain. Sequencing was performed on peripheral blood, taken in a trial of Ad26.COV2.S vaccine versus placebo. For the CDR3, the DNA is TGTGCCAGCAGGGACGCCAGCAATCAGCCCCAGCATTTT. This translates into CASRDASNQPQHF.